This T cell receptor beta chain emerged from a study of blood T cell repertoires in COVID-19. Across the study: Some COVID-19 samples were acute and others convalescent; all came from the United States, Italy and Spain.

This clone was observed a handful of times. Trimming cost V 2 bases and J 6 bases, with 8 bases left between them. The length of the CDR3 is 13 residues. CDR1 is SGHNT and CDR2 is YENEEA in the germline V gene. TCRdb keeps only in-frame clones here, not all; method: immunoSEQ multiplex PCR. The sample has some 350,000 clones, 89% seen once; the top ten hold around 3%. The J gene is TRBJ2-1, the V gene TRBV11-3, with D uncertain. This TCR came from a woman aged 25 to 45 with COVID-19, enrolled during active disease. Material: peripheral blood. Here the CDR3 reads CASSLTIINEQFF. The CDR3 nucleotides are TGTGCCAGCAGCTTAACTATTATCAATGAGCAGTTCTTC.